This T cell receptor (beta chain) comes out of a study of glioma-infiltrating T cells after dendritic cell vaccination. Overall study context: Glioblastoma patients came from Phase I and II dendritic cell vaccination trials. Study outcomes and limitations: The cohort had few patients with full blood and tumor sets.

All glioblastoma patients lacked an isocitrate dehydrogenase mutation. Germline CDR1 is MNHNS and CDR2 is SASEGT. V lost 3 bases and J lost 3; bases outside the gene matches: 9. The CDR3 sequence is 17 residues long. Amplification used 60 V beta primers and 13 J beta primers. The data were produced by immunoSEQ multiplex PCR, yet TCRdb's version contains in-frame clones alone and is incomplete. The sample records 100,000 or so clones, 70% to 90% being singletons. As for this clone: Antigen: not known.

This specimen was blood, taken before dendritic cell vaccination. The source of this sequence is a human donor with glioblastoma. The chain links TRBV6-1 to TRBJ1-4; TRBD1 matches 8 bases. DNA of the CDR3: TGTGCCAGCAGTGAGATTACGCAGGGGGCAGCTAATGAAAAACTGTTTTTT. This sequence encodes CASSEITQGAANEKLFF.